The TCR beta chain under discussion was sequenced for a study of blood T cell repertoires in COVID-19 (TCRdb year 2020). As for the study more broadly: Collaborator samples came from the United States, Italy and Spain and covered acute and convalescent phases of COVID-19. The repertoires were released in a freely available public database meant as a resource for research on the immune response to SARS-CoV-2. Samples were obtained from the ongoing ImmuneRACE study (first 160 participants) and from 1,000 to 1,500 subjects provided by 6 global collaborators. Subjects who had been exposed to COVID-19, were actively infected with it, or had recovered from it provided the deeply sampled blood TCRbeta repertoires that made up the dataset. The prospective study material was composed of cDNA or gDNA derived from T cells, B-cell-depleted T cells, or PBMCs. A de-identified subject ID, COVID-19 status, age in years and sex were almost always included in the sample metadata. HLA class I and class II types, where available, came from metadata supplied by the sample provider rather than from assay-based typing. The paper's findings and limits, for the study overall: Clinical and demographic metadata were provided uncurated, with the amount varying by source and participant.

Spanning cysteine to phenylalanine, the CDR3 consists of 12 amino acids. The only DNA kept is the CDR3, 36 bases in frame from the first base. V is pared back by 2 bases and J by 10 bases, with 12 bases lying between the germline termini. The CDR1 and CDR2 encoded by the germline V gene are SGHRS and YFSETQ. TCRbeta CDR3 regions were amplified from genomic DNA by means of the immunoSEQ Assay, a bias-controlled multiplex PCR. The original pipeline was this. Nucleated cell counts per sample were estimated from amplification of reference gene primers within the assay. To quantify the absolute abundance of each unique TCRbeta CDR3 rearrangement, sequence reads were collapsed and filtered. For each sample, productive Simpson clonality was calculated as the square root of Simpson's diversity index across productive rearrangements. What TCRdb holds here is the immuneACCESS table cut down to in-frame rearrangements. Part of the clones is not present; checked against another copy, under half of the missing clones reflect an unresolved V gene, and the others are unexplained. The DNA gave D and trimming, while V, J and clone size come from that table. Here the sample has about 290,000 clones; roughly 89% occur a single time. Clones ranked in the top ten supply about 1.7% of the sample.

To note about this clone: Its antigen remains unidentified. Per-base quality was not reported, and no clone a single base away is much larger than it.

Participants in the prospective study were aged roughly 18 to 89 years, lived in more than 20 United States geographic areas, and enrolled through a virtual design. In the prospective study, participants were assigned to cohorts based on the clinical history participants reported in a screening survey and a study questionnaire. Recovered participants in ImmuneRACE Cohort 3 were defined as having two consecutive negative NP/OP PCR tests, clearance from a healthcare professional, or resolution of symptoms. In the prospective study, mobile phlebotomists collected whole blood, serum and a nasopharyngeal or oropharyngeal swab from each participant. Over an approximately 2-month period, participants in the prospective study had the option of providing additional blood draws and questionnaires. Prospective study blood samples were shipped either frozen or at room temperature before DNA extraction.

The chain is encoded by TRBV5-1 joined to TRBJ1-2, with TRBD1 perhaps the D gene, on 6 matching bases. Sequenced: PBMCs or T cells enriched from blood (not recorded which). This TCR was recovered from a woman between 40 and 55 years old who had recovered from COVID-19. CDR3 loop: CASSFHRDDYTF. The DNA sequence follows: TGCGCCAGCAGCTTCCACAGGGATGACTACACCTTC.